The 29 T cell receptor beta chains reported below all come from one sample, sequenced in a study of identical twins (dated by TCRdb to about 2016). Preparation of the library involved 5' RACE. The reads were generated on an Illumina HiSeq 2000. TCRdb reprocessed the public reads (quality trimming at Q25 with fastp, clone calling with MiXCR) and kept in-frame beta chains. Each CDR3 protein gets just one entry, which takes the most common genes and DNA from the rows behind it. The sample contains about 200,000 distinct CDR3 sequences, around 6.9% of them found a single time. The ten largest account for about 1.9% of the sample. This sample also appeared in a second study, on yellow fever vaccine responses in identical twins.

The sequenced material came from memory (CD45RO+) T cells sorted from blood. The sample's cell subset or site label, in plain terms: CD45RO+ enriched T cells. All receptors derive from a woman between 18 and 29 years old in good health.

This clonotype was counted at least ten times. The rearrangement links TRBV15 to TRBJ2-3; D possibly corresponds to TRBD1 (6 bases). Germline-derived CDR1 and CDR2 are LNHNV and YYDKDF (reference sequence). The CDR3 spans 13 residues. V dropped 8 bases and J dropped 2 bases, with 11 bases sitting between them. The CDR3 bases are TGTGCCACCCGAACAGGGTACACAGATACGCAGTATTTT. Translating it yields CATRTGYTDTQYF. Using reference TRBV15 and TRBJ2-3 for the parts outside the CDR3, the full variable domain is DAMVIQNPRYQVTQFGKPVTLSCSQTLNHNVMYWYQQKSSQAPKLLFHYYDKDFNNEADTPDNFQSRRPNTSFCFLDIRSPGLGDTAMYLCATRTGYTDTQYFGPGTRLTVL.

V and J are TRBV18 and TRBJ2-5; D is unclear. The CDR3 has 13 amino acids. V dropped 3 bases and J dropped 1 base, with 6 bases sitting between them. CDR1 is KGHSH and CDR2 is LQKENI in the germline V gene. The CDR3 loop is CASSPLGQETQYF. CDR3 bases: TGTGCCAGCTCACCGTTAGGCCAAGAGACCCAGTACTTC.

This clonotype was counted between two and nine times. The chain employs TRBV7-2 and TRBJ1-5; D gene unclear. The CDR3 consists of 14 residues. Between the trimmed V and J ends, which lost 3 bases and 4 bases, there was a span of 10 bases. The germline CDR1 and CDR2 sequences are SGHTA and FQGNSA. The CDR3 DNA is TGTGCCAGCAGCTTCCAGCCATCGAATCAGCCCCAGCATTTT. Amino acid sequence: CASSFQPSNQPQHF.

This clonotype was counted ten times or more. CDR3 sequence reads: CASSQGWGNTQYF. As DNA, the CDR3 is TGTGCCAGCAGCCAAGGTTGGGGAAATACGCAGTATTTT. J is TRBJ2-3 and V is TRBV14, with D unclear. Deletions cut 1 base from V and 7 bases from J, with 9 bases between. CDR1 is SGHDN, CDR2 FVKESK, per germline. This CDR3 contains 13 residues.

The chain links TRBV28 to TRBJ1-2; D ambiguous. Germline values: CDR1 MDHEN, CDR2 SYDVKM. Trimming pared 5 bases from V and 7 bases from J, leaving 11 bases between. The CDR3 is made up of 12 amino acids. CDR3 amino acids: CASSIPPGGYTF. The CDR3 DNA is TGTGCCAGCAGTATTCCTCCAGGTGGCTACACCTTC.

This clonotype was observed at least ten times. J is TRBJ2-1 and V is TRBV6-5; a possible D gene is TRBD2 (5 bases). V shed 3 bases and J shed 6 bases, with 12 bases lying between them. This CDR3 is 14 amino acids long. The germline V gene encodes CDR1 MNHEY and CDR2 SVGAGI. The CDR3 loop is CASSYRGRSNEQFF. CDR3 nucleotides: TGTGCCAGCAGTTATAGAGGGAGAAGCAATGAGCAGTTCTTC.

The V gene is TRBV29-1, the J gene TRBJ1-1, with 9 bases identical to TRBD1. This CDR3 has 13 residues. Germline V gene lookup returns CDR1 SQVTM and CDR2 ANQGSEA. The V and J ends lost 7 bases and 4 bases, in that order; junction bases with no gene match: 7. This CDR3 reads CSAADRGPTEAFF. The CDR3 nucleotides are TGCAGCGCCGCGGACAGGGGACCCACTGAAGCTTTCTTT. Full variable domain (rest looked up from reference TRBV29-1 and TRBJ1-1): SAVISQKPSRDICQRGTSLTIQCQVDSQVTMMFWYRQQPGQSLTLIATANQGSEATYESGFVIDKFPISRPNLTFSTLTVSNMSPEDSSIYLCSAADRGPTEAFFGQGTRLTVV.

The chain has TRBV7-2 and TRBJ1-5; D is unclear. V shed 0 bases and J shed 11 bases, with 14 bases lying between them. This CDR3 contains 14 residues. The germline CDR1 and CDR2 sequences are SGHTA and FQGNSA. CDR3 DNA sequence: TGTGCCAGCAGCTTAGCAGGCGCCCAGAAGTCCCAGCATTTT. Encoded protein: CASSLAGAQKSQHF.

This clonotype has a count of ten or more. The V gene is TRBV5-1, the J gene TRBJ2-7; D possibly matches TRBD1 or TRBD2 (5 bases each). This CDR3 has 14 residues. Germline V gene sequence: CDR1 SGHRS, CDR2 YFSETQ. V was cut by 0 bases and J by 4 bases, with 11 bases left in between. The CDR3 bases are TGCGCCAGCAGCTTGGAGTCGGGACGGTACGAGCAGTACTTC. Amino acids: CASSLESGRYEQYF.

The CDR3 DNA sequence: TGTGCCAGCAGTTTCCGGGGGACCCAGTACTTC. Its protein product is CASSFRGTQYF. This chain links TRBV12-3 or TRBV12-4 with TRBJ2-5, with D tentatively TRBD2 (5 bases). The CDR3 is 11 residues long. V lost 3 bases and J 7 bases, leaving 6 bases between the germline ends.

At least ten counts were recorded for this clonotype. This rearrangement joins TRBV20-1 to TRBJ2-3; D call uncertain. Germline values: CDR1 DFQATT, CDR2 SNEGSKA (reference sequence). CDR3 size: 14 residues. V was clipped by 2 bases and J by 3 bases, with 12 bases between them. This CDR3 reads CSARQYPVTDTQYF. CDR3 nucleotides: TGCAGTGCTAGACAGTATCCGGTGACAGATACGCAGTATTTT.

This clonotype showed up many times. The CDR3 DNA is TGCAGCGTTGCTCCCAGGGGAAGCACAGATACGCAGTATTTT. As protein: CSVAPRGSTDTQYF. V and J are TRBV29-1 and TRBJ2-3; maybe TRBD1 (6 bases). Germline-derived CDR1 and CDR2 are SQVTM and ANQGSEA. The CDR3 is 14 amino acids. Trimming took off 4 bases at V and 0 bases at J, with 11 bases between the two ends.

The sample holds a few counts of this clonotype. The rearrangement links TRBV7-9 to TRBJ2-1; weak D call: TRBD1 (6 bases). Germline CDR1 and CDR2: SEHNR and FQNEAQ (reference sequence). The CDR3 consists of 16 residues. Between the trimmed V and J ends, which lost 5 bases and 0 bases, there was a span of 14 bases. CDR3 residues: CASSGRTEYSYNEQFF. CDR3 DNA sequence: TGTGCCAGCAGCGGCCGGACAGAATACTCCTACAATGAGCAGTTCTTC.

Many counts were recorded for this clonotype. The chain's CDR3 is CASSAKRYGYTF. The CDR3 coding sequence is TGTGCCAGCAGCGCGAAAAGATATGGCTACACCTTC. The genes are TRBV7-2 and TRBJ1-2; no reliable D call. Germline CDR1 and CDR2: SGHTA and FQGNSA. Trimming stripped 5 bases from V and 5 bases from J, with 9 bases between. The CDR3 is 12 residues long.

The chain carries TRBV18 and TRBJ2-5; 10 positions agree with TRBD1. CDR3 size: 16 residues. In germline, CDR1 is KGHSH, CDR2 LQKENI. J gave up 2 bases and V 6 bases, and 9 bases lay outside the gene matches. The CDR3 region has the DNA TGTGCCAGCTCCCGACAGGGGGCAGTTCCTCAAGAGACCCAGTACTTC. Its protein product is CASSRQGAVPQETQYF.

This chain uses TRBV6-1 with TRBJ2-3; the match to TRBD1 covers 7 bases. J was trimmed by 2 bases and V by 0 bases; bases with no gene match: 8. CDR1 and CDR2 (germline): MNHNS, SASEGT. CDR3 length: 17 amino acids. The CDR3 here is CASSEAWTGSLTDTQYF. The CDR3 DNA reads as TGTGCCAGCAGTGAAGCGTGGACAGGATCCCTCACAGATACGCAGTATTTT.

The chain employs TRBV4-1 and TRBJ1-5; possible D gene TRBD1, 5 bases. The CDR3 is 16 amino acids. Trimming shortened V by 0 bases and J by 6 bases, and 15 bases separated the two germline ends. The germline gives CDR1 MGHRA, CDR2 YSYEKL. The CDR3 nucleotides are TGCGCCAGCAGCCAAGAAGGGAGGGGTGAAGGTCAGCCCCAGCATTTT. Encoded protein: CASSQEGRGEGQPQHF.

This clonotype has ten or more counts. The chain has TRBV5-1 and TRBJ1-4, with D perhaps TRBD1 (5 bases). The length of the CDR3 is 15 residues. V lost 6 bases and J lost 8, with 20 bases in between. Germline loops: CDR1 SGHRS, CDR2 YFSETQ. The CDR3 region has the DNA TGCGCCAGCACCCTTGGCGGGGCCACTAGAGAAAAACTGTTTTTT. Its translation is CASTLGGATREKLFF. Variable domain in full (rest from reference TRBV5-1 and TRBJ1-4): KAGVTQTPRYLIKTRGQQVTLSCSPISGHRSVSWYQQTPGQGLQFLFEYFSETQRNKGNFPGRFSGRQFSNSRSEMNVSTLELGDSALYLCASTLGGATREKLFFGSGTQLSVL.

This clonotype was picked up many times. The V call is TRBV20-1, the J call TRBJ2-3; D might be TRBD2 (5 bases). Deletions cut 5 bases from V and 5 bases from J, with 14 bases between. The CDR3 extends over 13 amino acids. Germline assignment: CDR1 DFQATT and CDR2 SNEGSKA (reference sequence). The CDR3 reads CSAPSVAGDTQYF. The CDR3 DNA is TGCAGTGCTCCGTCCGTGGCGGGAGATACGCAGTATTTT.

This clonotype was observed a few times. This chain links TRBV12-3 or TRBV12-4 with TRBJ2-1, with 8 bases lining up with TRBD1. Losses at the gene ends were 6 bases for V and 4 bases for J; bases not matched to a gene: 8. The CDR3 runs to 15 residues. This CDR3 is CASRRTGTTYNEQFF. The CDR3 coding sequence is TGTGCCAGCAGGCGGACAGGGACAACTTACAATGAGCAGTTCTTC.

This clonotype was observed at least ten times. The chain uses TRBV12-3 or TRBV12-4 and TRBJ2-7; 10 nucleotides align to TRBD2. J gave up 7 bases and V 2 bases, and 5 bases lay outside the gene matches. This CDR3 is built from 14 residues. DNA for the CDR3: TGTGCCAGCAGTTTAAGCGGGGGGGCCCGGGAGCAGTACTTC. Translated: CASSLSGGAREQYF.

This clonotype came up many times. The rearrangement uses TRBV3-1 and TRBJ2-7, with TRBD1 identical over 9 bases. This CDR3 is 15 amino acids long. V lost 4 bases to trimming and J lost 3 bases; unmatched junction nucleotides: 7. Germline CDR1 and CDR2: LGHDT and YNNKEL (reference sequence). CDR3 nucleotide sequence: TGTGCCAGCAGCCTGTCCGGGACAGGGTTCTACGAGCAGTACTTC. It specifies CASSLSGTGFYEQYF.

The rearrangement joins TRBV6-2 or TRBV6-3 to TRBJ2-5; maybe TRBD1 (7 bases). The CDR3 is made up of 15 amino acids. V dropped 7 bases and J dropped 1 base, with 16 bases sitting between them. Germline V lookup: CDR1 MNHEY, CDR2 SVGEGT. The CDR3 bases are TGTGCCAGCAATAGACGGCGGGACAGCCAAGAGACCCAGTACTTC. Translating it yields CASNRRRDSQETQYF.

In its sample, this clonotype was seen a few times. This sequence joins TRBV25-1 and TRBJ2-4; D perhaps matches TRBD2 (7 bases). The CDR3 has 14 amino acids. Trimming stripped 6 bases from V and 6 bases from J, with 15 bases between. Germline CDR1 MGHDK, CDR2 SYGVNS. The CDR3 reads CASSPKGGGNIQYF. CDR3 nucleotides: TGTGCCAGCAGCCCCAAGGGGGGGGGAAACATTCAGTACTTC. The full variable domain, its missing parts supplied by reference TRBV25-1 and TRBJ2-4, is EADIYQTPRYLVIGTGKKITLECSQTMGHDKMYWYQQDPGMELHLIHYSYGVNSTEKGDLSSESTVSRIRTEHFPLTLESARPSHTSQYLCASSPKGGGNIQYFGAGTRLSVL.

This clonotype has at least ten counts. The chain uses TRBV4-2 and TRBJ2-2; 10 nucleotides align to TRBD2. The germline V gene has CDR1 LGHNA and CDR2 YNFKEQ. This CDR3 contains 16 residues. The V segment lost 9 bases and the J segment 0 bases; nucleotides outside the gene matches: 7. The CDR3 spells CASLAGLAANTGELFF. The CDR3 DNA is TGTGCCAGTCTAGCAGGACTAGCGGCGAACACCGGGGAGCTGTTTTTT.

The V and J genes are TRBV6-4 and TRBJ2-3; no clear D gene. V lost 6 bases and J 2 bases, leaving 12 bases between the germline ends. Germline assignment: CDR1 MRHNA and CDR2 SNTAGT. The CDR3 totals 14 residues. The CDR3 sequence is CASSAGDYTDTQYF. CDR3 bases: TGTGCCAGCAGCGCAGGAGATTACACAGATACGCAGTATTTT.

The chain links TRBV20-1 to TRBJ2-3; 12 bases are shared with TRBD2. Germline CDR1 is DFQATT and CDR2 is SNEGSKA (reference sequence). Trimming at V came to 5 bases and at J to 6 bases, leaving 9 bases not matched to a gene. The CDR3 has 15 amino acids. DNA for the CDR3: TGCAGTGCTCCTTTCCTAGCGGGAGGGCGGGATACGCAGTATTTT. Its translation is CSAPFLAGGRDTQYF.

This clonotype was recorded at least ten times. The genes are TRBV5-1 and TRBJ2-5; 10 nucleotides agree with TRBD2. This CDR3 has 16 amino acids. Germline V gene lookup returns CDR1 SGHRS and CDR2 YFSETQ. V shed 4 bases and J 1 base; nucleotides not matched to a gene: 7. As DNA, the CDR3 is TGCGCCAGCAGCACTTCAGCTAGCGGGGGCCAAGAGACCCAGTACTTC. Its protein product is CASSTSASGGQETQYF.

V and J are TRBV2 and TRBJ2-5, with D unresolved. The V end lost 6 bases, the J end lost 5 bases, and 10 bases lay between the germline ends. In germline, CDR1 is SNHLY, CDR2 FYNNEI. There are 12 residues in the CDR3. CDR3 in DNA: TGTGCCAGCAGGCAACTGGGGGAGACCCAGTACTTC. Protein product: CASRQLGETQYF.